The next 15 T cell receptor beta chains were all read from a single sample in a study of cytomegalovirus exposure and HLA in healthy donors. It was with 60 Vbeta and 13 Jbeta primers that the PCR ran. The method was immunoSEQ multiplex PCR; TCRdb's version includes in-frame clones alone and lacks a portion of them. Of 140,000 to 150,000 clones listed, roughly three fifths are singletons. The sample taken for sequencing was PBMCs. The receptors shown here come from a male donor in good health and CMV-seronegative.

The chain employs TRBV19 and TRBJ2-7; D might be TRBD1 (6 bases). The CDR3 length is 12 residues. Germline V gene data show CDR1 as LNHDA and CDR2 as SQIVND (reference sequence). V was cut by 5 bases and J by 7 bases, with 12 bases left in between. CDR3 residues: CASSQGLGEQYF. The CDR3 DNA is TGTGCCAGTAGTCAGGGGCTGGGGGAGCAGTACTTC.

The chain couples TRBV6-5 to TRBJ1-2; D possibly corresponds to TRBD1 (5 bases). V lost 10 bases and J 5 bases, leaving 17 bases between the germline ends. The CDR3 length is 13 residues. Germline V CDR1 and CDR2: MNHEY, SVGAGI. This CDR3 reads CATTVSGGYGYTF. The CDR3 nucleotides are TGTGCCACCACCGTATCGGGGGGTTATGGCTACACCTTC.

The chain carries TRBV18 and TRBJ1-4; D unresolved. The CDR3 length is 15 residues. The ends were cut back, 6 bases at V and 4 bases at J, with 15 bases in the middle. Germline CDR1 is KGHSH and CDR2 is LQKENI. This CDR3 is CASSHRDLNNEKLFF. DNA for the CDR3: TGTGCCAGCTCCCACCGGGATCTCAATAATGAAAAACTGTTTTTT. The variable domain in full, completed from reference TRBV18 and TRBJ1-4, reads NAGVMQNPRHLVRRRGQEARLRCSPMKGHSHVYWYRQLPEEGLKFMVYLQKENIIDESGMPKERFSAEFPKEGPSILRIQQVVRGDSAAYFCASSHRDLNNEKLFFGSGTQLSVL.

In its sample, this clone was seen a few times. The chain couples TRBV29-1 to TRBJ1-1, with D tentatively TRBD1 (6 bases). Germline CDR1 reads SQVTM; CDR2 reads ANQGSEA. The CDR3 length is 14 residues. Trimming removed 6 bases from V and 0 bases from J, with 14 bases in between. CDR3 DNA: TGCAGCGTCTCAAGACAGGTCATGAACACTGAAGCTTTCTTT. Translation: CSVSRQVMNTEAFF.

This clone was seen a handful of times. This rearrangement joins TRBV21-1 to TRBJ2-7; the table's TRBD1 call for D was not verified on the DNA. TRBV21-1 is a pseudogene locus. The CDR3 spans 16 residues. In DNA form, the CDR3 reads TGTGCCAGCAGCAAACGAAAAGGACAGGAGAACTACGAGCAGTACTTC. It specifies CASSKRKGQENYEQYF.

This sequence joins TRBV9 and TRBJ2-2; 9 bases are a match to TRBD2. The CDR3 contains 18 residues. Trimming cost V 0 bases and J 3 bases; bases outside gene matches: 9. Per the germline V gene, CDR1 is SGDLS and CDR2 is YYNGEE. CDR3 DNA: TGTGCCAGCAGCGTAGATGCGGGGGGGCCGTCGGACACCGGGGAGCTGTTTTTT. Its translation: CASSVDAGGPSDTGELFF.

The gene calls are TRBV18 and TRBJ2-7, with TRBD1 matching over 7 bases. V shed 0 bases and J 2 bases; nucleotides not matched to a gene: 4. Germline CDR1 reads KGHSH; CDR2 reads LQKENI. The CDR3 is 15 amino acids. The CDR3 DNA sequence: TGTGCCAGCTCACCACCGAAGGGGGCAGCCTACGAGCAGTACTTC. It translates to CASSPPKGAAYEQYF.

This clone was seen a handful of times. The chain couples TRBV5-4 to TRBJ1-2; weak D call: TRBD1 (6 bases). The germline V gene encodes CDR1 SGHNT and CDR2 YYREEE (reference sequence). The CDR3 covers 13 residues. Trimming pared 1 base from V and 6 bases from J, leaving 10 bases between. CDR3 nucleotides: TGTGCCAGCAGCTTGACAGGGTCGGATGGCTACACCTTC. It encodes CASSLTGSDGYTF. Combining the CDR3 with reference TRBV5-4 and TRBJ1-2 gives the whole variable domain ETGVTQSPTHLIKTRGQQVTLRCSSQSGHNTVSWYQQALGQGPQFIFQYYREEENGRGNFPPRFSGLQFPNYSSELNVNALELDDSALYLCASSLTGSDGYTFGSGTRLTVV.

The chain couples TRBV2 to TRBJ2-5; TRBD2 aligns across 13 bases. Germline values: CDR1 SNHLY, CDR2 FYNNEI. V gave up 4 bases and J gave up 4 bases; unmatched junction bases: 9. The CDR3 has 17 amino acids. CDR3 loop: CASSGGLAGTPGETQYF. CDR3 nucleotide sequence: TGTGCCAGCAGTGGGGGACTAGCGGGGACCCCGGGAGAGACCCAGTACTTC.

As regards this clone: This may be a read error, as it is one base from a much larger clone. For the CDR3, the DNA is TGTGCCAGCAGCTTCCAGGGGAGTGAGCAGTTCTTC. Protein product: CASSFQGSEQFF. The chain recombines TRBV5-8 with TRBJ2-1; D is possibly TRBD1 (6 bases). Germline loops: CDR1 SGHTS, CDR2 YDEGEE. The CDR3 extends over 12 amino acids. V lost 2 bases to trimming and J lost 9 bases, with 9 bases between them.

The CDR3 nucleotides read TGTGCCAGCTCACCGACAGACAATCAGCCCCAGCATTTT. Protein sequence: CASSPTDNQPQHF. The chain employs TRBV18 and TRBJ1-5, with a tentative D call TRBD1 (5 bases). Germline loops: CDR1 KGHSH, CDR2 LQKENI. The length of the CDR3 is 13 residues. The V gene lost 3 bases and the J gene lost 3 bases, with 6 bases spanning the gap.

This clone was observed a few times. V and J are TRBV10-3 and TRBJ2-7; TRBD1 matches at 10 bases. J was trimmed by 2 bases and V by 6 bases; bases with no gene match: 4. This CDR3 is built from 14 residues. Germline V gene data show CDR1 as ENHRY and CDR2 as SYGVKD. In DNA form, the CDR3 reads TGTGCCATCAGGCCGGGACAGGGGCCCTACGAGCAGTACTTC. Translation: CAIRPGQGPYEQYF.

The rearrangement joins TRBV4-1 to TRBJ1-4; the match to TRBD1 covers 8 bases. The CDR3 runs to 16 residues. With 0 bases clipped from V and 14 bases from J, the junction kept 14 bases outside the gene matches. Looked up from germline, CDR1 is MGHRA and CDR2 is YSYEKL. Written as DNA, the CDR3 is TGCGCCAGCAGCCAAGAACAACTTCTTGGTAGGACAGGGCTGTTTTTT. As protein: CASSQEQLLGRTGLFF.

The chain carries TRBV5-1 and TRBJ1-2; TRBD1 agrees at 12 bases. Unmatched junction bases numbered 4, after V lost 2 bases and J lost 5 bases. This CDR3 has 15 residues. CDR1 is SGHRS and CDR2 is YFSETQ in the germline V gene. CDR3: CASSFGTGGGYGYTF. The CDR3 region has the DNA TGCGCCAGCAGCTTCGGGACAGGGGGCGGATATGGCTACACCTTC.

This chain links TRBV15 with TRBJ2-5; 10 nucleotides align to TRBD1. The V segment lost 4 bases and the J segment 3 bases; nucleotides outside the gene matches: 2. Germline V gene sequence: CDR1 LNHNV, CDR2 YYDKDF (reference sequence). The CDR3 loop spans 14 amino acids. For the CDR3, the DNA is TGTGCCACCAGCACCGGACAGGGGGAAGAGACCCAGTACTTC. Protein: CATSTGQGEETQYF.